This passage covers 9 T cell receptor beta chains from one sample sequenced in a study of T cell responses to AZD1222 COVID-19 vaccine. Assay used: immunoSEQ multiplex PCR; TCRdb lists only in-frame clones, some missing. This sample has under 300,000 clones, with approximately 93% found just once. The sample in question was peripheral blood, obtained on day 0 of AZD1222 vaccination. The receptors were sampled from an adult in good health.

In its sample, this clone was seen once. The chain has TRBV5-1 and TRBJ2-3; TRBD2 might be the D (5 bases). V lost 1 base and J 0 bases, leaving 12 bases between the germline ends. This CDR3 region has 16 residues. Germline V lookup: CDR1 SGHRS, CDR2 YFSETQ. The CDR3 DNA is TGCGCCAGCAGCTTGTTACTAGGGTCTAGCACAGATACGCAGTATTTT. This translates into CASSLLLGSSTDTQYF. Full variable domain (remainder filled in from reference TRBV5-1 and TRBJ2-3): KAGVTQTPRYLIKTRGQQVTLSCSPISGHRSVSWYQQTPGQGLQFLFEYFSETQRNKGNFPGRFSGRQFSNSRSEMNVSTLELGDSALYLCASSLLLGSSTDTQYFGPGTRLTVL.

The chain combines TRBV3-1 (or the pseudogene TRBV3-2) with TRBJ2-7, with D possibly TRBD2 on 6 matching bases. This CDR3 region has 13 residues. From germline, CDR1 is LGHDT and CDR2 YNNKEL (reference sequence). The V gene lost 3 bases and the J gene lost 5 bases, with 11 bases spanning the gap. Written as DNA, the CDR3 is TGTGCCAGCAGCCACGCCTCGGGGGACGAGCAGTACTTC. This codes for CASSHASGDEQYF.

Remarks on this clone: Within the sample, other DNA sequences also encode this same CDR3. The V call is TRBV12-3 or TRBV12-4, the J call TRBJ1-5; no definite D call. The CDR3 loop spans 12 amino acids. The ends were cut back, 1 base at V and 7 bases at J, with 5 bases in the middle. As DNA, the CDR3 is TGTGCCAGCAGTTTAGGGGGACAGCCCCAGCATTTT. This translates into CASSLGGQPQHF.

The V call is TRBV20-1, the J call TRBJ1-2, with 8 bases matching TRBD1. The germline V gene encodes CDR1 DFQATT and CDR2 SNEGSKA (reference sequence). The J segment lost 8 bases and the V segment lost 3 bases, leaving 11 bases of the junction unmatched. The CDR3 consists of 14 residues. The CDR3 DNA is TGCAGTGCTAGTGGGGCAGGGGGCGGTTTCGGCTACACCTTC. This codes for CSASGAGGGFGYTF.

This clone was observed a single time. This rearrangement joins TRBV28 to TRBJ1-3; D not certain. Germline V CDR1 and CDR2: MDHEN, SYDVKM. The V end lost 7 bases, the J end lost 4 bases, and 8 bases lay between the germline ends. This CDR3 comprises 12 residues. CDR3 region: CASMSFGNTIYF. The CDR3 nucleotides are TGTGCCAGCATGTCATTCGGAAACACCATATATTTT. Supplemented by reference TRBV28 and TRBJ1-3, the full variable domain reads DVKVTQSSRYLVKRTGEKVFLECVQDMDHENMFWYRQDPGLGLRLIYFSYDVKMKEKGDIPEGYSVSREKKERFSLILESASTNQTSMYLCASMSFGNTIYFGEGSWLTVV.

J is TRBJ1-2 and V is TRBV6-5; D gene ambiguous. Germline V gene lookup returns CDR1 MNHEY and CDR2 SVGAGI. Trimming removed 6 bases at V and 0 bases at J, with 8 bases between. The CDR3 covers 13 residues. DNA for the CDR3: TGTGCCAGCAGCCAGGCAACTAACTATGGCTACACCTTC. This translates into CASSQATNYGYTF.

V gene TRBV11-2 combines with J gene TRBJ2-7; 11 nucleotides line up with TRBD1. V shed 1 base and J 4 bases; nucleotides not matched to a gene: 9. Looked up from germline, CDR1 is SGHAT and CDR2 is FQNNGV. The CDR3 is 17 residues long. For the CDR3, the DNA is TGTGCCAGCAGCTTAGCAGCCGGGACAGGGGGTGGGTACGAGCAGTACTTC. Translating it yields CASSLAAGTGGGYEQYF.

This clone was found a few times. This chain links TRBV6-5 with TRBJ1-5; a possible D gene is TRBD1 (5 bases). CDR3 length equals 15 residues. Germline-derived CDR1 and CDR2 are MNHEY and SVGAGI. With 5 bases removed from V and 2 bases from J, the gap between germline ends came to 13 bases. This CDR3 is CASSPSGGGNQPQHF. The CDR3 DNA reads TGTGCCAGCAGTCCGTCGGGGGGAGGCAATCAGCCCCAGCATTTT.

CDR3 DNA sequence: TGCAGTGCTAGTTTGCAGGGACAGGGAAGGGATGGCTACACCTTC. Protein: CSASLQGQGRDGYTF. The chain carries TRBV20-1 and TRBJ1-2; 9 nucleotides line up with TRBD1. Trimming removed 3 bases from V and 6 bases from J; junction bases left unmatched: 11. The CDR3 length is 15 residues. The germline V gene encodes CDR1 DFQATT and CDR2 SNEGSKA (reference sequence).